This paragraph covers one T cell receptor (beta chain) sequence. The data stem from a study of T cell responses to AZD1222 COVID-19 vaccine. Germline V gene lookup returns CDR1 GTSNPN and CDR2 SVGIG (reference sequence). The CDR3 consists of 13 residues. Trimming removed 3 bases at V and 3 bases at J, with 11 bases between. Method: immunoSEQ multiplex PCR; TCRdb's copy keeps in-frame clones and lacks some. There are approximately 150,000 clones in the sample; approximately 85% occur only once, and around 5% lies in the top ten. The specimen was peripheral blood, collected 28 days after the second dose of the MenACWY control vaccine. This chain connects TRBV30 to TRBJ1-2; perhaps TRBD1 as D (5 bases). The sequence was collected from an adult who received the MenACWY meningococcal vaccine as a control. The CDR3 region has the DNA TGTGCCTGGAGCCCAGGGTGGTACTATGGCTACACCTTC. This gives the protein CAWSPGWYYGYTF.